Listed below are T cell receptor beta chains from one sample, sequenced in a study of blood T cell repertoires in COVID-19. This table comes from immunoSEQ multiplex PCR, and its TCRdb copy is limited to in-frame clones, with some not included. Among 250,000 or so clones listed, around 89% were seen once. Sequenced sample: PBMCs or T cells enriched from blood (not recorded which). Every receptor here comes from a man aged 50 to 60 who had been exposed to COVID-19. CDR3s include the opening cysteine and the closing phenylalanine or tryptophan. A D gene is named only where the DNA matches it firmly. The size field is filled for only some rows; it gives once, few, many or a size class.

V	J	size	length	D	DNA	CDR3
TRBV14	TRBJ2-7	-	16	TRBD1	TGTGCCAGCAGCCAAGATGGGACAGAGGGGTCCTACGAGCAGTACTTC	CASSQDGTEGSYEQYF
TRBV7-9	TRBJ2-7	-	16	TRBD2	TGTGCCAGCAGCTTAAGTCTTCCAGCGGGGAGTGGAGAGCAGTACTTC	CASSLSLPAGSGEQYF
TRBV27	TRBJ2-1	-	14	TRBD2	TGTGCCAGCAGTTTATTCGCTAGCGGGGGTGAGCAGTTCTTC	CASSLFASGGEQFF
TRBV5-4	TRBJ2-6	-	15	TRBD2	TGTGCCAGCAGCCCCGGGAGGTCTGGGGCCAACGTCCTGACTTTC	CASSPGRSGANVLTF
TRBV19	TRBJ2-1	-	14	TRBD2	TGTGCCAGTAGTATAGCGGGAGGGCCTGAAGAGCAGTTCTTC	CASSIAGGPEEQFF
TRBV7-3	TRBJ1-1	-	18	TRBD1	TGTGCCAGCAGCCCACTCCGGGACAGGGGGCGTGAGGCCACTGAAGCTTTCTTT	CASSPLRDRGREATEAFF
TRBV2	TRBJ2-7	-	14	TRBD1	TGTGCCAGCAAACCGACAGGGGGGGGCCACGAGCAGTACTTC	CASKPTGGGHEQYF
TRBV30	TRBJ1-3	-	15	-	TGTGCCTGGATGGGAGGGACACTCTCTGGAAACACCATATATTTT	CAWMGGTLSGNTIYF
TRBV9	TRBJ2-3	once	15	TRBD2	TGTGCCAGCAGCACTAGCGGGGGGTCGACAGATACGCAGTATTTT	CASSTSGGSTDTQYF
TRBV4-1	TRBJ1-2	-	15	TRBD1	TGCGCCAGCAGCCAAGGCAGGGGGCAGGACTATGGCTACACCTTC	CASSQGRGQDYGYTF
TRBV7-9	TRBJ2-2	once	16	-	TGTGCCAGCAGCCCAACGGACAGTAGAAAAACCGGGGAGCTGTTTTTT	CASSPTDSRKTGELFF
TRBV28	TRBJ1-2	-	11	-	TGTGCCAGCACCAGGGACTATGGCTACACCTTC	CASTRDYGYTF
TRBV19	TRBJ2-7	few	14	TRBD1	TGTGCCAGTAGTGGGACAGGGGGCCCCTACGAGCAGTACTTC	CASSGTGGPYEQYF
TRBV15	TRBJ2-1	few	12	-	TGTGCCACCAGCAGAGATCGGGGATTGCAGTTCTTC	CATSRDRGLQFF
TRBV20-1	TRBJ2-3	-	11	-	TGCAGTGCTGACCCCACGGGTACGCAGTATTTT	CSADPTGTQYF
TRBV5-5	TRBJ1-1	-	12	TRBD1	TGTGCCAGCAGCCTCACAGAGGGGGCAGCTTTCTTT	CASSLTEGAAFF
TRBV7-3	TRBJ2-2	-	22	TRBD2	TGTGCCAGCAGCTCCCTCCCCCCGACTAGCGGGAGCCGCGGGGGGGGCTCCGGGGAGCTGTTTTTT	CASSSLPPTSGSRGGGSGELFF
TRBV7-9	TRBJ2-1	-	15	TRBD2	TGTGCCAGCAGCCCCTCGGGACTAGATCTCAATGAGCAGTTCTTC	CASSPSGLDLNEQFF
TRBV5-1	TRBJ1-2	-	14	-	TGCGCCAGCAGCGAGGGACTAGGTTACTATGGCTACACCTTC	CASSEGLGYYGYTF
TRBV7-9	TRBJ2-3	-	19	TRBD2	TGTGCCAGCAGCTTATGGAAGATAGCGGGAAAGAGGGTGGCAGATACGCAGTATTTT	CASSLWKIAGKRVADTQYF
TRBV9	TRBJ1-4	-	14	TRBD1	TGTGCCAGCAGCGTAGGACAGGGGAATGAAAAACTGTTTTTT	CASSVGQGNEKLFF
TRBV6-5	TRBJ1-2	-	13	-	TGTGCCAGTACCCGCGGGACTAACTATGGCTACACCTTC	CASTRGTNYGYTF
TRBV4-2	TRBJ2-7	-	13	-	TGTGCCAGCAGCCTAGACGGACACTACGAGCAGTACTTC	CASSLDGHYEQYF
TRBV5-1	TRBJ1-1	-	15	TRBD1	TGCGCCAGCAGCTTGTTTGGACAGGGATACACTGAAGCTTTCTTT	CASSLFGQGYTEAFF
TRBV2	TRBJ1-2	few	16	-	TGTGCCAGCACGGGCCGGGCCGGCAGGGATAACTATGGCTACACCTTC	CASTGRAGRDNYGYTF